What follows are 27 T cell receptor beta chains derived from one specimen sequenced in a study of blood T cell repertoires in COVID-19 (dated by TCRdb to about 2020). The library came from the immunoSEQ multiplex PCR assay. The source is immuneACCESS, and TCRdb retained only in-frame sequences with V and J called. Part of the clones is not carried over; for the studies checked, unresolved V genes explain less than half of this, and the remainder is unexplained. This sample gives approximately 180,000 clones in total; 85% to 90% of them show up just once. 5% to 6.5% of the sample comes from the top ten. The sample comprised peripheral blood. The origin of the receptors is a man aged 35 to 55 with active or convalescent COVID-19.

The chain recombines TRBV7-2 with TRBJ1-2; maybe TRBD1 (5 bases). Trimming stripped 7 bases from V and 4 bases from J, with 16 bases between. The CDR3 is 14 amino acids. Germline values: CDR1 SGHTA, CDR2 FQGNSA. CDR3 bases: TGTGCCAGCACTTACGGCGCCAGGGTCTATGGCTACACCTTC. The encoded protein is CASTYGARVYGYTF.

This chain uses TRBV6-5 with TRBJ1-1, with a weak D call TRBD1 (6 bases). This CDR3 contains 14 residues. Germline CDR1 is MNHEY and CDR2 is SVGAGI. The ends were cut back, 10 bases at V and 0 bases at J, with 15 bases in the middle. CDR3 loop: CATYKRDMNTEAFF. CDR3 sequence (DNA): TGTGCCACCTACAAGCGGGACATGAACACTGAAGCTTTCTTT.

The chain links TRBV5-6 to TRBJ2-7, with TRBD1 matching over 8 bases. The trim removed 0 bases at V and 4 bases at J, leaving 9 bases unmatched. In germline, CDR1 is SGHDT, CDR2 YYEEEE. The length of the CDR3 is 16 residues. Written as DNA, the CDR3 is TGTGCCAGCAGCTTGGAAAGCAGGGGGCGATGGTACGAGCAGTACTTC. Its translation is CASSLESRGRWYEQYF.

A single count supports this clone. The J gene is TRBJ1-5, the V gene TRBV2, with unresolved D. CDR1 and CDR2 (germline): SNHLY, FYNNEI. The CDR3 runs to 12 residues. Trimming left V 4 bases short and J 7 bases short, with 8 bases between. The CDR3 protein is CASSVAGQPQHF. CDR3 bases: TGTGCCAGCAGTGTCGCGGGCCAGCCCCAGCATTTT. Drawing the rest from reference TRBV2 and TRBJ1-5, the complete variable domain is EPEVTQTPSHQVTQMGQEVILRCVPISNHLYFYWYRQILGQKVEFLVSFYNNEISEKSEIFDDQFSVERPDGSNFTLKIRSTKLEDSAMYFCASSVAGQPQHFGDGTRLSIL.

This clone appeared a few times. The chain combines TRBV6-1 with TRBJ1-5; D remains unclear. The V gene's germline CDR1 is MNHNS and CDR2 SASEGT. V was pared by 2 bases and J by 2 bases, with 7 bases between. CDR3 size: 14 residues. The CDR3, as DNA: TGTGCCAGCAGTGAAATGCAGGGCAATCAGCCCCAGCATTTT. This sequence encodes CASSEMQGNQPQHF.

The V gene is TRBV2, the J gene TRBJ2-3; TRBD2 matches at 9 bases. The CDR3 consists of 14 residues. J was trimmed by 6 bases and V by 10 bases; bases with no gene match: 11. The V gene's germline CDR1 is SNHLY and CDR2 FYNNEI. This chain's CDR3 is CANRGGTSSDTQYF. The CDR3 DNA is TGTGCCAACAGGGGAGGGACTAGCTCTGATACGCAGTATTTT. The full variable domain, with the rest looked up from reference TRBV2 and TRBJ2-3, is EPEVTQTPSHQVTQMGQEVILRCVPISNHLYFYWYRQILGQKVEFLVSFYNNEISEKSEIFDDQFSVERPDGSNFTLKIRSTKLEDSAMYFCANRGGTSSDTQYFGPGTRLTVL.

The J gene is TRBJ2-7, the V gene TRBV7-2, with a tentative D call TRBD1 (5 bases). The germline CDR1 and CDR2 sequences are SGHTA and FQGNSA. Trimming took off 2 bases at V and 0 bases at J, with 14 bases between the two ends. The CDR3 length is 16 residues. The CDR3 DNA follows: TGTGCCAGCAGCTTATGGATAGGGGCAAGCTCCTACGAGCAGTACTTC. Its translation is CASSLWIGASSYEQYF.

This clone was seen only a few times. The rearrangement links TRBV27 to TRBJ2-7; D gene unclear. The length of the CDR3 is 16 residues. V lost 0 bases to trimming and J lost 0 bases, with 12 bases between them. The germline CDR1 and CDR2 sequences are MNHEY and SMNVEV (reference sequence). CDR3 sequence reads: CASSLSPTRTSYEQYF. CDR3 in DNA: TGTGCCAGCAGTTTATCTCCCACTCGTACCTCCTACGAGCAGTACTTC.

A few counts support this clone. This chain connects TRBV28 to TRBJ1-1; D perhaps matches TRBD1 (5 bases). This CDR3 has 14 amino acids. V was pared by 6 bases and J by 5 bases, with 16 bases between. Germline V gene data show CDR1 as MDHEN and CDR2 as SYDVKM. As DNA, the CDR3 is TGTGCCAGCAGCAGAGGGGAGGTGCAGACTGAAGCTTTCTTT. It codes for CASSRGEVQTEAFF.

V gene TRBV2 combines with J gene TRBJ1-3; 7 bases match TRBD1. CDR1 and CDR2 from the germline V gene are SNHLY and FYNNEI. The CDR3 length is 13 residues. The V and J ends lost 9 bases and 3 bases, in that order; junction bases with no gene match: 5. The CDR3 here is CARGDRVGNTIYF. Here the CDR3 DNA reads TGTGCCAGGGGAGACAGGGTTGGAAACACCATATATTTT.

The chain combines TRBV28 with TRBJ1-4; D remains unclear. The length of the CDR3 is 13 residues. CDR1 MDHEN and CDR2 SYDVKM come from the germline V gene. The V gene lost 3 bases and the J gene lost 9 bases, with 11 bases spanning the gap. In nucleotides, the CDR3 is TGTGCCAGCAGTTTGGGCTCACGTAAAAAACTGTTTTTT. This gives the protein CASSLGSRKKLFF.

The rearrangement uses TRBV27 and TRBJ2-1; 12 bases map to TRBD2. This CDR3 contains 18 residues. Germline CDR1 is MNHEY and CDR2 is SMNVEV (reference sequence). J gave up 4 bases and V 5 bases, and 12 bases lay outside the gene matches. The CDR3 bases are TGTGCCAGCAGTCACACCATTCGGACTAGCGGGAAATACAATGAGCAGTTCTTC. Translating gives CASSHTIRTSGKYNEQFF.

This clone was recorded once. DNA for the CDR3: TGTGCCAGCCTACCGACAGCACATTACGAGCAGTACTTC. Translated: CASLPTAHYEQYF. The chain carries TRBV28 and TRBJ2-7, with TRBD1 as a possible D gene (5 bases). CDR3 length equals 13 residues. V lost 8 bases to trimming and J lost 4 bases, with 15 bases between them. Germline V gene data show CDR1 as MDHEN and CDR2 as SYDVKM.

The rearrangement uses TRBV11-1 and TRBJ1-1; no definite D call. Trimming removed 3 bases at V and 5 bases at J, with 13 bases between. The CDR3 contains 14 residues. Germline CDR1 is SGHAT and CDR2 is FQDESV (reference sequence). In nucleotides, the CDR3 is TGTGCCAGCAGCTTGAATACGGGGAGGACTGAAGCTTTCTTT. It codes for CASSLNTGRTEAFF.

This clone was observed a handful of times. The V gene is TRBV7-2, the J gene TRBJ1-6; 8 nucleotides agree with TRBD1. The ends lost 5 bases at V and 9 bases at J; junction bases unmatched: 9. The CDR3 length is 15 residues. Germline CDR1 reads SGHTA; CDR2 reads FQGNSA. The CDR3 sequence: CASSPNRGWSSPLHF. As DNA, the CDR3 is TGTGCCAGCAGCCCCAACAGGGGGTGGAGTTCACCCCTCCACTTT.

Here the CDR3 DNA reads TGTGCCAGCAGCTTACGCGACACAGGGACGTCCACCTATAATTCACCCCTCCACTTT. It translates to CASSLRDTGTSTYNSPLHF. The chain links TRBV7-8 to TRBJ1-6, with D possibly TRBD1 on 6 matching bases. This CDR3 has 19 residues. The germline V and J ends were trimmed by 2 bases and 2 bases, with 19 bases remaining between them. The germline CDR1 and CDR2 sequences are SGHVS and FQNEAQ.

The chain employs TRBV5-1 and TRBJ2-5; 13 bases match TRBD2. Germline V gene data show CDR1 as SGHRS and CDR2 as YFSETQ. The CDR3 contains 15 residues. The ends lost 5 bases at V and 5 bases at J; junction bases unmatched: 6. The CDR3 nucleotides read TGCGCCAGCAGAAGGACTAGCGGGAGCGGTGAGACCCAGTACTTC. Amino acid sequence: CASRRTSGSGETQYF.

The rearrangement links TRBV28 to TRBJ1-5; TRBD1 matches at 10 bases. The CDR3 totals 17 residues. The ends lost 4 bases at V and 3 bases at J; junction bases unmatched: 9. From germline, CDR1 is MDHEN and CDR2 SYDVKM. The CDR3 bases are TGTGCCAGCAGTTCCCGACAGGGGGCCTATACCAATCAGCCCCAGCATTTT. Translation: CASSSRQGAYTNQPQHF. The variable domain in full, completed from reference TRBV28 and TRBJ1-5, reads DVKVTQSSRYLVKRTGEKVFLECVQDMDHENMFWYRQDPGLGLRLIYFSYDVKMKEKGDIPEGYSVSREKKERFSLILESASTNQTSMYLCASSSRQGAYTNQPQHFGDGTRLSIL.

This clone was recorded only once. The gene calls are TRBV5-4 and TRBJ2-5, with D tentatively TRBD1 (5 bases). Trimming pared 1 base from V and 4 bases from J, leaving 11 bases between. This CDR3 is 14 amino acids long. Germline loops: CDR1 SGHNT, CDR2 YYREEE (reference sequence). Here the CDR3 reads CASSLQGSSETQYF. As DNA, the CDR3 is TGTGCCAGCAGCTTGCAGGGTTCGTCAGAGACCCAGTACTTC. The full variable domain, in which reference TRBV5-4 and TRBJ2-5 provide the parts outside the CDR3, is ETGVTQSPTHLIKTRGQQVTLRCSSQSGHNTVSWYQQALGQGPQFIFQYYREEENGRGNFPPRFSGLQFPNYSSELNVNALELDDSALYLCASSLQGSSETQYFGPGTRLLVL.

V and J are TRBV9 and TRBJ1-5; 7 positions match TRBD1. The V segment lost 2 bases and the J segment 3 bases; nucleotides outside the gene matches: 5. Germline V gene data show CDR1 as SGDLS and CDR2 as YYNGEE. This CDR3 spans 15 amino acids. As DNA, the CDR3 is TGTGCCAGCAGCGTGGGCCAGGGGGTCAATCAGCCCCAGCATTTT. Protein sequence: CASSVGQGVNQPQHF.

The J gene is TRBJ2-7, the V gene TRBV19; maybe TRBD1 (6 bases). This CDR3 contains 14 residues. The V gene's germline CDR1 is LNHDA and CDR2 SQIVND (reference sequence). V was shortened by 6 bases and J by 7 bases, with 19 bases between the two germline ends. The CDR3 nucleotides read TGTGCCAGTAGCCAGAGGGGGAACCTGGTGGAGCAGTACTTC. Translation gives CASSQRGNLVEQYF.

A single count supports this clone. The chain recombines TRBV15 with TRBJ2-3, with 7 positions matching TRBD1. J gave up 0 bases and V 5 bases, and 11 bases lay outside the gene matches. The germline V gene encodes CDR1 LNHNV and CDR2 YYDKDF (reference sequence). The CDR3 consists of 17 residues. The CDR3 DNA follows: TGTGCCACCAGCTCACGGACAGGCGCGGATAGCACAGATACGCAGTATTTT. It specifies CATSSRTGADSTDTQYF.

V is TRBV7-8 and J is TRBJ1-2; 7 nucleotides line up with TRBD1. V was pared by 3 bases and J by 6 bases, with 7 bases of the junction left unmatched. The CDR3 extends over 14 amino acids. Germline lookup yields CDR1 SGHVS and CDR2 FQNEAQ. The chain's CDR3 is CASSLLTGEDGYTF. The CDR3 DNA sequence: TGTGCCAGCAGCTTGCTCACAGGGGAGGATGGCTACACCTTC. The entire variable domain, with the rest obtained from reference TRBV7-8 and TRBJ1-2, is as follows: GAGVSQSPRYKVAKRGQDVALRCDPISGHVSLFWYQQALGQGPEFLTYFQNEAQLDKSGLPSDRFFAERPEGSVSTLKIQRTQQEDSAVYLCASSLLTGEDGYTFGSGTRLTVV.

This rearrangement joins TRBV6-5 to TRBJ2-3, with D possibly being TRBD1 (5 bases). The CDR3 runs to 16 residues. The V gene lost 0 bases and the J gene lost 4 bases, with 14 bases spanning the gap. The germline gives CDR1 MNHEY, CDR2 SVGAGI. The DNA for the CDR3 is TGTGCCAGCAGTTACTCAGCAGCCACAGGAGCAGATACGCAGTATTTT. This translates into CASSYSAATGADTQYF.

This chain joins TRBV6-6 and TRBJ2-1; TRBD1 matches 7 bases. The CDR3 length is 13 residues. Germline loops: CDR1 MNHNY, CDR2 SVGAGI (reference sequence). Germline trimming cut 4 bases from V and 9 bases from J; bases unmatched to any gene: 6. DNA for the CDR3: TGTGCCAGCAGTTTCACGGACAGGCGTGAGCAGTTCTTC. Its protein is CASSFTDRREQFF.

This sequence joins TRBV5-1 and TRBJ1-6; D possibly corresponds to TRBD1 (6 bases). The V end lost 0 bases, the J end lost 4 bases, and 11 bases lay between the germline ends. Germline V gene lookup returns CDR1 SGHRS and CDR2 YFSETQ. The CDR3 has 16 residues. CDR3 sequence (DNA): TGCGCCAGCAGCTTGGTAGGACAGAGATATAATTCACCCCTCCACTTT. Translating gives CASSLVGQRYNSPLHF.

The chain is built from TRBV4-1 and TRBJ2-5; D possibly corresponds to TRBD1 (8 bases). Per the germline V gene, CDR1 is MGHRA and CDR2 is YSYEKL. The CDR3 is 15 residues long. V lost 10 bases and J 3 bases, leaving 21 bases between the germline ends. The CDR3 protein is CATRGGTGGKETQYF. The CDR3 DNA sequence: TGCGCCACCAGGGGGGGGACAGGTGGGAAAGAGACCCAGTACTTC.